The rows below give T cell receptor beta chains drawn from one sample of a study of CD8+CD57+ T cells in acquired aplastic anemia. TCRdb re-derived calls from the reads in MiXCR, one entry per CDR3 protein. The table records just over 400,000 distinct CDR3 sequences, 55% to 75% of them present only once. The source material was sorted CD4+, CD8+, or CD8+CD57+ T cells (not recorded which) from PBMCs. Receptor source: a human donor in good health, serving as a control. CDR3s include the opening cysteine and the closing phenylalanine or tryptophan. A D gene is named only where the DNA matches it firmly. Clone sizes are given selectively: once, few, many, or a class where the clone is expanded.

>TRBV19|NA|NA|TRBJ1-3
TGTGCCAGTAGTATTCTGGGAAGGACTTCCGGAAACACCATATATTTT
CASSILGRTSGNTIYF
>TRBV11-2|many|NA|TRBJ2-1
TGTGCCAGCAGCCAATTGAACCAATACAATGAGCAGTTCTTC
CASSQLNQYNEQFF
>TRBV24-1|NA|NA|TRBJ1-5
TGTGCCACCAGTGAGGGCGCCGTGGGTCAGCCCCAGCATTTT
CATSEGAVGQPQHF
>TRBV5-1|many|NA|TRBJ1-6
TGCGCCAGCAGCTTGGAGGGGATTAATTCACCCCTCCACTTT
CASSLEGINSPLHF
>TRBV20-1|many|NA|TRBJ1-2
TGCAGTGCTAACCCTCCTACCTATGGCTACACCTTC
CSANPPTYGYTF
>TRBV5-1|NA|NA|TRBJ1-5
TGCGCCAGCAGCTTGGGGGGGGTGGAGAAGCCCCAGCATTTT
CASSLGGVEKPQHF
>TRBV20-1|NA|TRBD1|TRBJ1-2
TGCAGCGTTGAACAGGGGCAGGCGTTAAACTATGGCTACACCTTC
CSVEQGQALNYGYTF
>TRBV2|many|NA|TRBJ2-3
TGTGCCAGCTCGGACATCGACACAGATACGCAGTATTTT
CASSDIDTDTQYF
>TRBV12-3/TRBV12-4|NA|NA|TRBJ1-1
TGTGCCAGCAGAGGGTCCGGAGGGAACACTGAAGCTTTCTTT
CASRGSGGNTEAFF
>TRBV10-2|NA|NA|TRBJ2-7
TGCGCCAGCCGTGGGTGGTCGGGTAAGCAGTACTTC
CASRGWSGKQYF
>TRBV11-2|once|TRBD2|TRBJ2-3
TGTGCCAGCGAACCCCGGGGCGGGGGGGGGCTCGGAGATACGCAGTATTTT
CASEPRGGGGLGDTQYF
>TRBV7-2|NA|NA|TRBJ2-1
TGTGCCAGCAGCCCCCGACAAATTGAGATGAACGAGCAGTTCTTC
CASSPRQIEMNEQFF
>TRBV9|NA|TRBD2|TRBJ2-1
TGTGCCAGCAGCGCGGGACTAGCGGGGGGGAATGAGCAGTTCTTC
CASSAGLAGGNEQFF
>TRBV4-2|many|TRBD2|TRBJ2-1
TGTGCCAGCAGCCTTAATACCGGGACTAGCGGGGACAATGAGCAGTTCTTC
CASSLNTGTSGDNEQFF
>TRBV7-9|once|NA|TRBJ1-6
TGTGCCAGCAGTTCCTTGGCGGACGGAGGCTCCTATAATTCACCCCTCCACTTT
CASSSLADGGSYNSPLHF
>TRBV6-2/TRBV6-3|NA|NA|TRBJ2-7
TGTGCCAGCAGTTACTCGATCGGGGTAAGCGGGCTGCCCTACGAGCAGTACTTC
CASSYSIGVSGLPYEQYF
>TRBV7-3|NA|NA|TRBJ2-5
TGTGCCAGCTGCCTCAGTTCGTCATACAACCAGTACTTC
CASCLSSSYNQYF
>TRBV7-9|NA|NA|TRBJ2-7
TGTGCCAGCAGCCATAGTGGTACAGAGGGGGAATGCGAGCAGTACTTC
CASSHSGTEGECEQYF
>TRBV6-4|NA|NA|TRBJ1-6
TGTGCCAGATCGCCTGCGGGGCCTAATTCACCCCTCCACTTT
CARSPAGPNSPLHF
>TRBV18|NA|NA|TRBJ2-5
TGTGCCAGCTCACCCCTACAGGGGAGGGACATCCAAGAGACCCAGTACTTC
CASSPLQGRDIQETQYF
>TRBV20-1|NA|NA|TRBJ2-7
TGCAGTGCTAGAGACTCCAGGGCGCCCAAGCAGTACTTC
CSARDSRAPKQYF
>TRBV29-1|NA|NA|TRBJ1-5
TGCAGCTTACTCTGGGGCAATCAGCCCCAGCATTTT
CSLLWGNQPQHF
>TRBV9|NA|TRBD1|TRBJ2-7
TGTGCCAGCAGCGCGACAGGGGCTGACTACACGTTCGGCTTC
CASSATGADYTFGF
>TRBV29-1|NA|TRBD2|TRBJ2-3
TGCAGCGTTGCGGGGGGGGATACGCAGTATTTT
CSVAGGDTQYF
>TRBV9|NA|NA|TRBJ2-7
TGTGCCAGCAGCCTGACCGGGGCAGTGACCTCCGAGCAGTACTTC
CASSLTGAVTSEQYF
>TRBV7-9|NA|TRBD1|TRBJ2-3
TGTGCCAGCAGCTCGGCGGACGGGACAGCTACGCAGTATTTT
CASSSADGTATQYF
>TRBV12-3/TRBV12-4|NA|TRBD1|TRBJ2-5
TGTGCCAGCAGACCGACAGGGTTATACGAGAAGTACTACTTC
CASRPTGLYEKYYF
>TRBV11-2|many|NA|TRBJ1-5
TGTGCCAGCAGCTTAGGGGCAGGAGAAAATCAGCCCCAGCATTTT
CASSLGAGENQPQHF
>TRBV7-2|NA|NA|TRBJ2-7
TGTGCCAGCAGCCCCGCTTCCTGGGGGCCCACCGACGAGCAGTACTTC
CASSPASWGPTDEQYF
>TRBV10-1|NA|TRBD1|TRBJ1-2
TGCGCCAGCAGTGAGTCGGGGACAGAGGGCTACACCTTC
CASSESGTEGYTF
>TRBV12-3/TRBV12-4|NA|NA|TRBJ2-1
TGTGCCAGCAGACCAGGGTGGGGGGGCGGCAATGAGCAGTTCTTC
CASRPGWGGGNEQFF
>TRBV12-3/TRBV12-4|NA|NA|TRBJ2-3
TGTGCCAGCAGCCGTGAATCGGGGGGCACAGATACGCAGTATTTT
CASSRESGGTDTQYF
>TRBV29-1|NA|TRBD1|TRBJ1-5
TGCAGCGTTAGGACAGGGATTACGCGCCAGCATTTT
CSVRTGITRQHF
>TRBV7-9|NA|NA|TRBJ1-5
TGTGCCAGCAGCTCAGGGAGCTGTAACCAGCCCCAGCATTTT
CASSSGSCNQPQHF
>TRBV20-1|many|NA|TRBJ1-2
TGCAGTGCTAGTGTCGTGGACGGTAACTATGGCTACACCTTC
CSASVVDGNYGYTF
>TRBV6-1|many|NA|TRBJ2-5
TGTGCCAGCAATGACAGGCACCAAGAGACCCAGTACTTC
CASNDRHQETQYF
>TRBV5-8|NA|NA|TRBJ1-6
TGCGCCAGCAGCTTAGTCGGGGGGGAAAGGGCCCTCCACTTT
CASSLVGGERALHF
>TRBV7-3|NA|NA|TRBJ1-2
TGTGCCAGCAGACACGGGGTCGATGGCTACACCTTC
CASRHGVDGYTF
>TRBV9|NA|NA|TRBJ1-1
TGTGCCAGCAGCGCCGCGCCAGGGACAACTCAAGCTTTCTTT
CASSAAPGTTQAFF
>TRBV13|many|TRBD2|TRBJ2-7
TGTGCCAGCAGCTTACTCAAGCGGGGGGCCTACGAGCAGTACTTC
CASSLLKRGAYEQYF
>TRBV7-3|NA|NA|TRBJ2-3
TGTGCTAGCAGCGAGTGGGGACCAGATAAGCAGTATTTT
CASSEWGPDKQYF
>TRBV15|few|NA|TRBJ2-7
TGTGCCACCAGCAGAGATCTACACTACGAGCAGTACTTC
CATSRDLHYEQYF
>TRBV5-4|many|NA|TRBJ2-7
TGTGCCAGCCAACCAGGGCAGGGCCTCTCCTACGAGCAGTACTTC
CASQPGQGLSYEQYF
>TRBV24-1|few|NA|TRBJ2-5
TGTGCCACCAGTGAGAGTCAGGGATCACAAGAGACCCAGTACTTC
CATSESQGSQETQYF
>TRBV19|NA|NA|TRBJ1-1
TGTGCCAGCAGTTTTTGGCGGGGAGAGACTGAAGCTTTCTTT
CASSFWRGETEAFF
>TRBV19|few|NA|TRBJ2-2
TGTGCCAGTAGTATTGGTCCGACGAACACCGGGGAGCCGTTTTTC
CASSIGPTNTGEPFF
>TRBV3-1|many|NA|TRBJ2-2
TGTGCCAGCAGCCAAGTACCCGGGGAGCTGTTTTTT
CASSQVPGELFF
>TRBV2|NA|NA|TRBJ2-3
TGTGCCAGCAGGCGGCCCCAACTGACTTGTGGCAGTAGAACAGATATGCAGTATTTT
CASRRPQLTCGSRTDMQYF
>TRBV15|few|NA|TRBJ2-7
TGTGCCACCAGCAGAGATACCGCGTTTGAGCAGTACTTC
CATSRDTAFEQYF
>TRBV30|many|NA|TRBJ1-1
TGTGCCTGGACAGGGACTCACACTGAAGCTTTCTTT
CAWTGTHTEAFF